These 28 T cell receptor beta chains originate from one sample sequenced in a study of beta chain features in type 1 diabetes listed by TCRdb under 2018. What the work shows at the level of the full study, not this receptor alone: In all four CD4+ subsets, TCRB CDR3 length was moderately but significantly shorter in type 1 diabetes patients.

What these receptors recognize is not known. To prepare the library, the immunoSEQ multiplex PCR assay was applied. The entire amount of isolated RNA was reverse transcribed using the High Capacity cDNA Reverse Transcription Kit, so the sequenced TCRB transcripts were expressed ones. Imported from immuneACCESS, the table was reduced by TCRdb to in-frame sequences with V and J called. These copies leave out some clones; in studies compared against another copy, an unresolved V gene accounts for under half, and the cause of the remainder is not known. This sample holds about 190,000 clones; approximately 7.9% were observed only once. The ten largest clones represent 0.5% of the sample. Sequenced sample: central memory CD4+ T cells from blood. These receptors were obtained from a man younger than 30 with type 1 diabetes.

This clone was seen a handful of times. The chain combines TRBV2 with TRBJ1-2, with 7 positions matching TRBD1. The CDR3 consists of 15 residues. V was clipped by 0 bases and J by 4 bases; unmatched bases: 5. The germline V gene has CDR1 SNHLY and CDR2 FYNNEI. The CDR3 nucleotides read TGTGCCAGCAGTGAAGCGGGACAGAGAACCTATGGCTACACCTTC. This codes for CASSEAGQRTYGYTF.

This chain uses TRBV30 with TRBJ2-2, with D possibly matching TRBD2 (6 bases). Trimming stripped 2 bases from V and 1 base from J, with 11 bases between. The CDR3 loop spans 15 amino acids. Germline V gene sequence: CDR1 GTSNPN, CDR2 SVGIG (reference sequence). The CDR3 loop is CAWSWMGLNTGELFF. CDR3 nucleotide sequence: TGTGCCTGGAGTTGGATGGGACTGAACACCGGGGAGCTGTTTTTT.

The chain combines TRBV18 with TRBJ1-2; D perhaps matches TRBD1 (5 bases). CDR1 is KGHSH and CDR2 is LQKENI in the germline V gene. The CDR3 loop spans 16 amino acids. The germline V and J ends were trimmed by 1 base and 0 bases, with 12 bases remaining between them. The CDR3 DNA reads TGTGCCAGCTCACCACAGGGGCGATTGGCTAACTATGGCTACACCTTC. Protein: CASSPQGRLANYGYTF.

The sample holds a few counts of this clone. The chain joins TRBV5-1 to TRBJ2-6; TRBD1 might be the D (5 bases). Germline V gene lookup returns CDR1 SGHRS and CDR2 YFSETQ. Trimming left V 4 bases short and J 0 bases short, with 14 bases between. The CDR3 loop spans 17 amino acids. The CDR3 region is CASSPGHEDSGANVLTF. CDR3 nucleotide sequence: TGCGCCAGCAGCCCTGGACACGAAGACTCTGGGGCCAACGTCCTGACTTTC. The full variable domain, with the rest looked up from reference TRBV5-1 and TRBJ2-6, is KAGVTQTPRYLIKTRGQQVTLSCSPISGHRSVSWYQQTPGQGLQFLFEYFSETQRNKGNFPGRFSGRQFSNSRSEMNVSTLELGDSALYLCASSPGHEDSGANVLTFGAGSRLTVL.

This clone has just one count. This sample also contains other DNA sequences that code for the same CDR3. The rearrangement joins TRBV5-1 to TRBJ2-7; no firm D call. Germline V gene data show CDR1 as SGHRS and CDR2 as YFSETQ. The CDR3 runs 12 residues. Deletions cut 5 bases from V and 3 bases from J, with 9 bases between. Written as DNA, the CDR3 is TGCGCCAGCAGTCTAGACCTCTACGAGCAGTACTTC. Protein product: CASSLDLYEQYF.

This clone was picked up a small number of times. This chain links TRBV19 with TRBJ2-5; D call uncertain. Per the germline V gene, CDR1 is LNHDA and CDR2 is SQIVND (reference sequence). V dropped 5 bases and J dropped 6 bases, with 16 bases sitting between them. CDR3 length: 14 residues. CDR3 sequence (DNA): TGTGCCAGTAGTTACCTCGGCAGCGCGCAGACCCAGTACTTC. Residues: CASSYLGSAQTQYF.

This clone has just a few counts. V gene TRBV5-1 combines with J gene TRBJ2-5; 8 bases are a match to TRBD2. Losses at the gene ends were 4 bases for V and 4 bases for J; bases not matched to a gene: 3. Germline V gene lookup returns CDR1 SGHRS and CDR2 YFSETQ. This CDR3 has 13 amino acids. As DNA, the CDR3 is TGCGCCAGCAGCACCGGGGGGGCAGAGACCCAGTACTTC. Translation gives CASSTGGAETQYF.

This rearrangement joins TRBV19 to TRBJ1-5, with 7 positions matching TRBD1. The CDR3 is 19 amino acids. The V gene end was trimmed by 6 bases and the J gene end by 7 bases; junction bases not matched to a gene: 24. Germline values: CDR1 LNHDA, CDR2 SQIVND (reference sequence). CDR3 protein: CASSRSGIRDSALGQPQHF. DNA for the CDR3: TGTGCCAGTAGCCGTTCAGGAATCCGGGACAGTGCGTTGGGGCAGCCCCAGCATTTT. The entire variable domain, with the rest obtained from reference TRBV19 and TRBJ1-5, is as follows: DGGITQSPKYLFRKEGQNVTLSCEQNLNHDAMYWYRQDPGQGLRLIYYSQIVNDFQKGDIAEGYSVSREKKESFPLTVTSAQKNPTAFYLCASSRSGIRDSALGQPQHFGDGTRLSIL.

The chain employs TRBV19 and TRBJ1-2; TRBD1 matches at 9 bases. Per the germline V gene, CDR1 is LNHDA and CDR2 is SQIVND (reference sequence). Trimming at V came to 7 bases and at J to 6 bases, leaving 12 bases not matched to a gene. There are 15 residues in the CDR3. The CDR3 here is CASKSGTGNWNGYTF. The CDR3 DNA reads as TGTGCCAGTAAAAGTGGGACAGGGAATTGGAATGGCTACACCTTC.

This clone was recorded at least ten times. The V and J genes are TRBV5-4 and TRBJ2-5; 7 bases line up with TRBD1. The CDR3 totals 14 residues. With 3 bases clipped from V and 5 bases from J, the junction kept 7 bases outside the gene matches. Germline V gene lookup returns CDR1 SGHNT and CDR2 YYREEE (reference sequence). The CDR3 is CASSSTGAKETQYF. The DNA for the CDR3 is TGTGCCAGCAGCTCCACAGGGGCAAAGGAGACCCAGTACTTC.

The J gene is TRBJ1-1, the V gene TRBV20-1; no clear D gene. The CDR3 sequence is 11 residues long. From germline, CDR1 is DFQATT and CDR2 SNEGSKA (reference sequence). The V and J ends lost 6 bases and 8 bases respectively, with 13 bases between them. CDR3 in DNA: TGCAGTGCGTTGCCCGCGTTGGAAGCTTTCTTT. It specifies CSALPALEAFF.

This clone occurred a few times. V is TRBV4-3 and J is TRBJ2-5; a weak D match, TRBD2 (6 bases). Germline CDR1 and CDR2: LGHNA and YSLEER. The CDR3 is 16 residues long. The ends were cut back, 1 base at V and 4 bases at J, with 16 bases in the middle. The CDR3 nucleotides read TGCGCCAGCAGCCAAGCGGGGGAACGATATGTAGAGACCCAGTACTTC. Its translation is CASSQAGERYVETQYF.

The J gene is TRBJ2-1, the V gene TRBV7-2, with D possibly TRBD2 on 5 matching bases. Per the germline V gene, CDR1 is SGHTA and CDR2 is FQGNSA. This CDR3 contains 14 residues. V dropped 5 bases and J dropped 4 bases, with 12 bases sitting between them. The CDR3 nucleotides are TGTGCCAGCAGCACCCAACCGGGATACAATGAGCAGTTCTTC. Residues: CASSTQPGYNEQFF.

About this clone: The same CDR3 can be traced to other DNA sequences in this sample. This chain links TRBV7-2 with TRBJ2-3; TRBD2 is a possible D gene (5 bases). Trimming pared 0 bases from V and 3 bases from J, leaving 7 bases between. Germline V CDR1 and CDR2: SGHTA, FQGNSA. The CDR3 covers 14 residues. CDR3 DNA sequence: TGTGCCAGCAGCTTAGCGGGAGTTACAGATACGCAGTATTTT. Encoded protein: CASSLAGVTDTQYF.

The gene calls are TRBV27 and TRBJ2-6, with D possibly TRBD1 on 6 matching bases. From germline, CDR1 is MNHEY and CDR2 SMNVEV (reference sequence). The ends were cut back, 10 bases at V and 1 base at J, with 20 bases in the middle. The CDR3 totals 17 residues. The CDR3 nucleotides read TGTGCCATCACAGGGAAGGGAGTTCGTTCTGGGGCCAACGTCCTGACTTTC. Its protein is CAITGKGVRSGANVLTF. Full variable domain (missing parts from reference TRBV27 and TRBJ2-6): EAQVTQNPRYLITVTGKKLTVTCSQNMNHEYMSWYRQDPGLGLRQIYYSMNVEVTDKGDVPEGYKVSRKEKRNFPLILESPSPNQTSLYFCAITGKGVRSGANVLTFGAGSRLTVL.

The genes are TRBV4-3 and TRBJ2-7; weak D call: TRBD2 (7 bases). Germline V gives CDR1 LGHNA, CDR2 YSLEER. The germline V and J ends were trimmed by 3 bases and 0 bases, with 12 bases remaining between them. This CDR3 has 15 amino acids. CDR3 region: CASSHDRTSSYEQYF. For the CDR3, the DNA is TGCGCCAGCAGCCATGACAGGACTAGCTCCTACGAGCAGTACTTC.

The rearrangement uses TRBV13 and TRBJ1-2; 8 bases map to TRBD1. The CDR3 extends over 13 amino acids. Per the germline V gene, CDR1 is PRHDT and CDR2 is FYEKMQ (reference sequence). V was clipped by 5 bases and J by 5 bases; unmatched bases: 4. CDR3 residues: CASSRTGIYGYTF. DNA of the CDR3: TGTGCCAGCAGCAGGACAGGGATATATGGCTACACCTTC.

This clone was counted between two and nine times. V and J are TRBV4-1 and TRBJ1-2, with D possibly TRBD1 on 6 matching bases. The germline V gene has CDR1 MGHRA and CDR2 YSYEKL. Trimming stripped 1 base from V and 6 bases from J, with 15 bases between. The CDR3 has 15 residues. The CDR3 DNA is TGCGCCAGCAGCCAAGGGTGGGGACATCAGAATGGCTACACCTTC. Amino acids: CASSQGWGHQNGYTF.

The chain has TRBV9 and TRBJ2-5; TRBD2 aligns across 8 bases. V was pared by 3 bases and J by 1 base, with 2 bases of the junction left unmatched. This CDR3 contains 14 residues. Germline-derived CDR1 and CDR2 are SGDLS and YYNGEE. CDR3 nucleotides: TGTGCCAGCAGCGGCGGGGGGATCCAAGAGACCCAGTACTTC. Residues: CASSGGGIQETQYF.

The chain has TRBV7-2 and TRBJ2-5, with 9 bases identical to TRBD2. The CDR3 spans 16 residues. Losses at the gene ends were 1 base for V and 5 bases for J; bases not matched to a gene: 8. The germline V gene encodes CDR1 SGHTA and CDR2 FQGNSA. CDR3 bases: TGTGCCAGCAGCTTAGATGTGCGGGGGGGCATGGAGACCCAGTACTTC. This encodes CASSLDVRGGMETQYF.

This clone was observed a few times. The chain employs TRBV10-3 and TRBJ1-2; D is ambiguous. V was trimmed by 4 bases and J by 6 bases, leaving 12 bases between them. This CDR3 region has 13 residues. CDR1 and CDR2 (germline): ENHRY, SYGVKD. CDR3 residues: CAISVEGGHGYTF. The CDR3 nucleotides read TGTGCCATCAGTGTAGAGGGTGGGCATGGCTACACCTTC.

This chain connects TRBV11-2 to TRBJ2-5; 8 bases match TRBD2. Germline V gene lookup returns CDR1 SGHAT and CDR2 FQNNGV. V was clipped by 2 bases and J by 4 bases; unmatched bases: 12. The CDR3 totals 17 residues. The CDR3 DNA sequence: TGTGCCAGCAGCTTATTTCGGGGGGGGGAGGTTGTAGAGACCCAGTACTTC. It encodes CASSLFRGGEVVETQYF.

The sample holds a few counts of this clone. The gene calls are TRBV30 and TRBJ1-1, with TRBD1 as a possible D gene (5 bases). Germline V gene data show CDR1 as GTSNPN and CDR2 as SVGIG (reference sequence). The CDR3 is 13 residues long. V was trimmed by 8 bases and J by 4 bases, leaving 17 bases between them. In nucleotides, the CDR3 is TGTGCCGGGGGGTGGGGAGGGTTCACTGAAGCTTTCTTT. Residues: CAGGWGGFTEAFF.

This clone was recorded a few times. The rearrangement joins TRBV5-1 to TRBJ2-4, with D perhaps matching TRBD1 (6 bases). Trimming removed 0 bases at V and 10 bases at J, with 17 bases between. The CDR3 is 15 residues long. Germline loops: CDR1 SGHRS, CDR2 YFSETQ. In DNA form, the CDR3 reads TGCGCCAGCAGCTTGGTGGGGGCCGTCTGGGATATTCAGTACTTC. It is translated as CASSLVGAVWDIQYF. The full variable domain, with the rest looked up from reference TRBV5-1 and TRBJ2-4, is KAGVTQTPRYLIKTRGQQVTLSCSPISGHRSVSWYQQTPGQGLQFLFEYFSETQRNKGNFPGRFSGRQFSNSRSEMNVSTLELGDSALYLCASSLVGAVWDIQYFGAGTRLSVL.

This chain connects TRBV7-2 to TRBJ2-7, with D maybe TRBD2 (5 bases). The length of the CDR3 is 15 residues. CDR1 and CDR2 from the germline V gene are SGHTA and FQGNSA. Trimming removed 1 base from V and 2 bases from J, with 12 bases in between. The CDR3 DNA follows: TGTGCCAGCAGCTTAGGCTCCGGGAAAACCTACGAGCAGTACTTC. This gives the protein CASSLGSGKTYEQYF.

The chain couples TRBV6-5 to TRBJ1-1, with unresolved D. This CDR3 is built from 14 residues. The germline gives CDR1 MNHEY, CDR2 SVGAGI. V was cut by 5 bases and J by 1 base, with 11 bases left in between. CDR3 residues: CASSQPLGNTEAFF. CDR3 in DNA: TGTGCCAGCAGTCAACCCCTCGGGAACACTGAAGCTTTCTTT.

This clone was picked up a small number of times. The rearrangement joins TRBV5-4 to TRBJ1-1; TRBD1 might be the D (5 bases). Trimming cost V 0 bases and J 2 bases, with 8 bases left between them. CDR3 length: 14 residues. Per germline, CDR1 SGHNT and CDR2 YYREEE (reference sequence). The CDR3 region has the DNA TGTGCCAGCAGCTTGGACCAGGGAAACACTGAAGCTTTCTTT. Its protein is CASSLDQGNTEAFF. The full variable domain, completed using reference TRBV5-4 and TRBJ1-1, is ETGVTQSPTHLIKTRGQQVTLRCSSQSGHNTVSWYQQALGQGPQFIFQYYREEENGRGNFPPRFSGLQFPNYSSELNVNALELDDSALYLCASSLDQGNTEAFFGQGTRLTVV.

The chain carries TRBV7-6 and TRBJ2-5, with 7 nucleotides matching TRBD2. With V trimmed by 5 bases and J by 7 bases, 19 bases remained unmatched. The CDR3 totals 17 residues. CDR1 SGHVS and CDR2 FNYEAQ come from the germline V gene. The CDR3 nucleotides read TGTGCCAGCAGCCTGGGAATGAGCCGGGGGACTACAGGGACCCAGTACTTC. Translation gives CASSLGMSRGTTGTQYF. The full variable domain, its missing parts supplied by reference TRBV7-6 and TRBJ2-5, is GAGVSQSPRYKVTKRGQDVALRCDPISGHVSLYWYRQALGQGPEFLTYFNYEAQQDKSGLPNDRFSAERPEGSISTLTIQRTEQRDSAMYRCASSLGMSRGTTGTQYFGPGTRLLVL.